This TCR beta chain was sequenced in a study of cytomegalovirus exposure and HLA in healthy donors. Clones were read by immunoSEQ multiplex PCR, and TCRdb kept only the in-frame ones, dropping some. Among 85,000 to 130,000 clones, less than 90% were seen once, and the ten largest hold about 1.8%. Study-wide results and caveats: Whilst most TCR sequences proved rare, a subset of public TCRs occurred across many donors. Researchers reported that three CMV-associated chains were confirmed in vitro as CMV antigen-specific. A later analysis found first-cohort TCR clusters tended to co-occur in the 120 or so validation repertoires. It was reported that the classifier diagnosed cytomegalovirus status with high specificity and sensitivity in both the original and validation cohorts.

As for this clone: The antigen is unknown.

Sequenced input: PBMCs. This sequence originates from a woman aged 18 to 35 in good health and CMV-seropositive.

In nucleotides, the CDR3 is TGCGCCAGCAGCCCCATGTTGCAGGAAGGTAATGAAAAACTGTTTTTT. Its translation is CASSPMLQEGNEKLFF. V usage is TRBV4-1 and J usage is TRBJ1-4; D gene ambiguous. V was clipped by 4 bases and J by 4 bases, with 16 bases between them. CDR1 is MGHRA, CDR2 YSYEKL, per germline. The CDR3 spans 16 residues.